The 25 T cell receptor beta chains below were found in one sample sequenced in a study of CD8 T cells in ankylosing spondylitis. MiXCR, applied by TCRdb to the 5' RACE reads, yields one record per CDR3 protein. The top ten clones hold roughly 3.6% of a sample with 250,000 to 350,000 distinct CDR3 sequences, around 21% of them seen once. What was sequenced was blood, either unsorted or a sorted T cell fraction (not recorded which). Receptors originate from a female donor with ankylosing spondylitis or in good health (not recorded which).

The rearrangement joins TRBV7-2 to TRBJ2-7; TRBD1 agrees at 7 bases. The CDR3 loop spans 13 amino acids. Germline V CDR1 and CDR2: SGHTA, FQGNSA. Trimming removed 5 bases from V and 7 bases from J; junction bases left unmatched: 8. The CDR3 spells CASSPGQVGEQYF. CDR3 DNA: TGTGCCAGCAGCCCTGGACAGGTAGGGGAGCAGTACTTC.

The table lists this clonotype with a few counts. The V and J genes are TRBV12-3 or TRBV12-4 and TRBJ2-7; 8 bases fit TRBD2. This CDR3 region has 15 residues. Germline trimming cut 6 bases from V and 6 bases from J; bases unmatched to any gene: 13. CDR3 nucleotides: TGTGCCAGCAGCTCCCGTCCCAGCGGGAGAGCCGAGCAGTACTTC. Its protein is CASSSRPSGRAEQYF.

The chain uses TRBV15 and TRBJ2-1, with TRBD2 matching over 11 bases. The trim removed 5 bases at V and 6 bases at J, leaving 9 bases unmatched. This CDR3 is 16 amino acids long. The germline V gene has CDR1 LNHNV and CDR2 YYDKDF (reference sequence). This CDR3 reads CATSRIGLAGFNEQFF. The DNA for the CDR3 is TGTGCCACCAGCCGTATAGGACTAGCGGGTTTCAATGAGCAGTTCTTC.

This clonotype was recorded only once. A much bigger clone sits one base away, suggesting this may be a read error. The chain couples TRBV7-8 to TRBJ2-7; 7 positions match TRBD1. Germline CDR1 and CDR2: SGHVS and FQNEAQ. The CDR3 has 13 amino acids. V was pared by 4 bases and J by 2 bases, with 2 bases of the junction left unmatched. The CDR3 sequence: CASSWDSPYEQYF. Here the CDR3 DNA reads TGTGCCAGCAGCTGGGACAGCCCCTACGAGCAGTACTTC.

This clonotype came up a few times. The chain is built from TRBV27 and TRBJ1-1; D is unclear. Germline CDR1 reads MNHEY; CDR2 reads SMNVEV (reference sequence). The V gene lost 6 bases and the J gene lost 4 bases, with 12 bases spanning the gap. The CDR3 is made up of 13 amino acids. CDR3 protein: CASSRTVPTEAFF. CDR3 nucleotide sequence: TGTGCCAGCAGCCGGACGGTCCCCACTGAAGCTTTCTTT.

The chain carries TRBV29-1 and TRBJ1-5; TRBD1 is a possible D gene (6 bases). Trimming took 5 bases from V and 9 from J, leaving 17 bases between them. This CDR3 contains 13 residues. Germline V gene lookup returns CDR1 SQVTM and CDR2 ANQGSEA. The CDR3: CSVIDRSSGPQHF. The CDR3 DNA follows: TGCAGCGTTATCGACAGGTCCTCGGGGCCCCAGCATTTT.

The CDR3, as DNA: TGTGCCAGCAGCTTGAGGCTAGCGGGAGGGATAGATACGCAGTATTTT. It is translated as CASSLRLAGGIDTQYF. The rearrangement links TRBV5-6 to TRBJ2-3; 12 bases agree with TRBD2. The CDR3 totals 16 residues. The germline gives CDR1 SGHDT, CDR2 YYEEEE. The ends lost 1 base at V and 5 bases at J; junction bases unmatched: 5.

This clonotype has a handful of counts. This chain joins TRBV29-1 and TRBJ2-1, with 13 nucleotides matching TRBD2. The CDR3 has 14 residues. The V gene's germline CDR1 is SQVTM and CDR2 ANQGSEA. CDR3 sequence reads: CSVWTSGRRNEQFF. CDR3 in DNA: TGCAGTGTCTGGACTAGCGGGAGACGGAATGAGCAGTTCTTC.

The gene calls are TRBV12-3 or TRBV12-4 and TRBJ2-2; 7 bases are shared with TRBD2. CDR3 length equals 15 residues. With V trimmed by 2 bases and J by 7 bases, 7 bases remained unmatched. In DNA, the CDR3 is TGTGCCAGCAGTTTATTGTTGTGGACTAGCGGGGAGCTGTTTTTT. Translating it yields CASSLLLWTSGELFF.

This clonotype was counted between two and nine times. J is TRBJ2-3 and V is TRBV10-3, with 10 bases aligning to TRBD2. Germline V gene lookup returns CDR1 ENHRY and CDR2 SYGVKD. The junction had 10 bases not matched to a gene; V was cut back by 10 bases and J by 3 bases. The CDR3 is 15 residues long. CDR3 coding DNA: TGTGCCAACTCGGTAGCGGGAGGAGGTACAGATACGCAGTATTTT. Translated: CANSVAGGGTDTQYF.

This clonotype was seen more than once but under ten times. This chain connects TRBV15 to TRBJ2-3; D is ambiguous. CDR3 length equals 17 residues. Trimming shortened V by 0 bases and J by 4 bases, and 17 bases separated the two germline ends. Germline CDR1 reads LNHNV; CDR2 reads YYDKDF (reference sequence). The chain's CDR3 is CATSRDQGRMLSDTQYF. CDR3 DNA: TGTGCCACCAGCAGAGATCAAGGGCGTATGCTCTCAGATACGCAGTATTTT. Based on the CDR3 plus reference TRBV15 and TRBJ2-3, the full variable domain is DAMVIQNPRYQVTQFGKPVTLSCSQTLNHNVMYWYQQKSSQAPKLLFHYYDKDFNNEADTPDNFQSRRPNTSFCFLDIRSPGLGDTAMYLCATSRDQGRMLSDTQYFGPGTRLTVL.

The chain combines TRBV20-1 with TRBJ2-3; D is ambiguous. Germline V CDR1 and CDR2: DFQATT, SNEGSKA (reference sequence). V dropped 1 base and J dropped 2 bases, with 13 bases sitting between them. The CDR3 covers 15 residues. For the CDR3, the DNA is TGCAGTGCTAGAGGAGCCTCGGACCCCACAGATACGCAGTATTTT. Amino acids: CSARGASDPTDTQYF.

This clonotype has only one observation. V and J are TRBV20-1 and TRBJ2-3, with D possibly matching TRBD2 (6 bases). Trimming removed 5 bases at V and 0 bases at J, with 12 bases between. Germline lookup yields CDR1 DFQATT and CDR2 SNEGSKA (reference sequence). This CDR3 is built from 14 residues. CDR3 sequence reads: CSAGGATSTDTQYF. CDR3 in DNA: TGCAGTGCTGGAGGGGCTACTAGCACAGATACGCAGTATTTT.

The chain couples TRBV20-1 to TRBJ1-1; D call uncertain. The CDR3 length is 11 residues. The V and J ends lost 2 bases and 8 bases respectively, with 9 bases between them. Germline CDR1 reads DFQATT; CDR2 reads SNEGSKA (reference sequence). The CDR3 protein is CSARTHKEAFF. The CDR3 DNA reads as TGCAGTGCTAGAACCCACAAGGAAGCTTTCTTT.

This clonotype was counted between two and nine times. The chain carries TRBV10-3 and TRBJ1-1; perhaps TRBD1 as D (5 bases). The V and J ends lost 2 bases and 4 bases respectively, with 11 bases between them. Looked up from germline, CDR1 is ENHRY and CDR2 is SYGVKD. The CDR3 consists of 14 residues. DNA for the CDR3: TGTGCCATCAGTGAGGGGGGAGTGGGCACTGAAGCTTTCTTT. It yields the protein CAISEGGVGTEAFF.

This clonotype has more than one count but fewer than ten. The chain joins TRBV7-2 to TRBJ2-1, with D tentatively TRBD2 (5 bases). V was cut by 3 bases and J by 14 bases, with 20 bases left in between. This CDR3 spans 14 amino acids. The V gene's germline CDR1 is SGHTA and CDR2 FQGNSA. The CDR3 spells CASSLYPGKEEKFF. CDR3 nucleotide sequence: TGTGCCAGCAGCTTGTACCCCGGGAAGGAGGAAAAGTTCTTC.

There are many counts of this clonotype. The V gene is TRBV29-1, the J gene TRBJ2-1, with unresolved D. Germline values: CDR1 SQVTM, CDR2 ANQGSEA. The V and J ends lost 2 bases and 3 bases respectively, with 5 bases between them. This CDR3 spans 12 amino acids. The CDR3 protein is CSVELLYNEQFF. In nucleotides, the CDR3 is TGCAGCGTTGAACTACTCTACAATGAGCAGTTCTTC.

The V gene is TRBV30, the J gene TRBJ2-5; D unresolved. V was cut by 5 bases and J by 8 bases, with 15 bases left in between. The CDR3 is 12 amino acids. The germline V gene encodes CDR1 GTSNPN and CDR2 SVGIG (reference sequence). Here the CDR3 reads CAWGPWAGTQYF. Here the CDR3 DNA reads TGTGCCTGGGGGCCTTGGGCCGGAACCCAGTACTTC. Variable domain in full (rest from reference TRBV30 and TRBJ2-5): SQTIHQWPATLVQPVGSPLSLECTVEGTSNPNLYWYRQAAGRGLQLLFYSVGIGQISSEVPQNLSASRPQDRQFILSSKKLLLSDSGFYLCAWGPWAGTQYFGPGTRLLVL.

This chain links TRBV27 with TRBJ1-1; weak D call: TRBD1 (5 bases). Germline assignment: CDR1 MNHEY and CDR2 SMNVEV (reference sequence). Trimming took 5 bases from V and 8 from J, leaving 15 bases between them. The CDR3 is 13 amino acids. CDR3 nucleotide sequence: TGTGCCAGCAGTCCTACAGTCTCAGGGGAAGCTTTCTTT. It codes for CASSPTVSGEAFF.

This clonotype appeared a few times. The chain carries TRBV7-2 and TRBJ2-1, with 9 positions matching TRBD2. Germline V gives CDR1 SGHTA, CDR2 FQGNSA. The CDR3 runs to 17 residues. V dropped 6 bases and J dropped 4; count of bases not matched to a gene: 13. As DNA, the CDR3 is TGTGCCAGCAGTCAGAGAGGGCAGCGGGGGGCTTACAATGAGCAGTTCTTC. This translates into CASSQRGQRGAYNEQFF.

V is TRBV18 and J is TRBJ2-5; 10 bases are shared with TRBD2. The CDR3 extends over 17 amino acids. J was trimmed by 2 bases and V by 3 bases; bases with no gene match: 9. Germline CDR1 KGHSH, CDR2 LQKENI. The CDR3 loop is CASSPLPSGSSQETQYF. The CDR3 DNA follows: TGTGCCAGCTCACCCCTCCCTAGCGGGAGTTCTCAAGAGACCCAGTACTTC. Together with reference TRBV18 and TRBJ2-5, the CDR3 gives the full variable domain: NAGVMQNPRHLVRRRGQEARLRCSPMKGHSHVYWYRQLPEEGLKFMVYLQKENIIDESGMPKERFSAEFPKEGPSILRIQQVVRGDSAAYFCASSPLPSGSSQETQYFGPGTRLLVL.

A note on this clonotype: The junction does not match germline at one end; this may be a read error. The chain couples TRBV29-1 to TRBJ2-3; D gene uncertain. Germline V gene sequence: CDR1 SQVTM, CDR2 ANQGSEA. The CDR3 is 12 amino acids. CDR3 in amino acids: CSGTTGTDAQYF. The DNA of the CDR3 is TGCAGCGGAACTACCGGCACAGATGCGCAGTATTTT.

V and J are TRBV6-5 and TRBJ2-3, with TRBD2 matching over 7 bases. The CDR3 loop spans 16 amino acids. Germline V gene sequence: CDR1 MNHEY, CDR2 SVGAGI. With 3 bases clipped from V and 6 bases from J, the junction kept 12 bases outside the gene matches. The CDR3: CASSYDGTTTGDTQYF. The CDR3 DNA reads TGTGCCAGCAGTTATGACGGGACTACCACGGGGGATACGCAGTATTTT.

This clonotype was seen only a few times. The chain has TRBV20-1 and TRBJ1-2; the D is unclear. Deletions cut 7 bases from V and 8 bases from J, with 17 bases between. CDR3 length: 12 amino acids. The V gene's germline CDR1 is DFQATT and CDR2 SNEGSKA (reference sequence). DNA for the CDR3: TGCAGTGTAAGCCCTAGCTATGGAGGCTACACCTTC. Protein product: CSVSPSYGGYTF.

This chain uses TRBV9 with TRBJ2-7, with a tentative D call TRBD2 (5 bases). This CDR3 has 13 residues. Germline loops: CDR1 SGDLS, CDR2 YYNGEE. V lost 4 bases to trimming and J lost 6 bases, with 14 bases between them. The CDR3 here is CASSPEVGGEQYF. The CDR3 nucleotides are TGTGCCAGCAGCCCAGAGGTAGGAGGCGAGCAGTACTTC. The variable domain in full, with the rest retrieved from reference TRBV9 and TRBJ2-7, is DSGVTQTPKHLITATGQRVTLRCSPRSGDLSVYWYQQSLDQGLQFLIQYYNGEERAKGNILERFSAQQFPDLHSELNLSSLELGDSALYFCASSPEVGGEQYFGPGTRLTVT.